The 28 T cell receptor beta chains listed next were all sequenced from one sample in a study of blood T cell repertoires in COVID-19. TCRdb's copy holds only in-frame clones and misses some; the assay was immunoSEQ multiplex PCR. The sample has some 110,000 clones, 70% to 90% seen once. The sample was peripheral blood. These TCRs come from a man aged 35-49 years with acute or convalescent COVID-19.

V usage is TRBV6-6 and J usage is TRBJ2-1; 7 bases match TRBD2. Germline V CDR1 and CDR2: MNHNY, SVGAGI (reference sequence). Germline trimming cut 0 bases from V and 3 bases from J; bases unmatched to any gene: 5. This CDR3 is 16 amino acids long. The CDR3 spells CASSYSWEGLYNEQFF. In DNA, the CDR3 is TGTGCCAGCAGTTACTCGTGGGAGGGCCTCTACAATGAGCAGTTCTTC.

V gene TRBV6-1 combines with J gene TRBJ1-3, with D possibly TRBD1 on 5 matching bases. This CDR3 is built from 16 residues. The V gene lost 1 base and the J gene lost 4 bases, with 14 bases spanning the gap. The germline V gene has CDR1 MNHNS and CDR2 SASEGT. The CDR3 DNA is TGTGCCAGCAGTGAAGGTCTAGGGGTACAGGGAAACACCATATATTTT. Its translation is CASSEGLGVQGNTIYF.

In this sample, this clone turned up once. The V call is TRBV11-1, the J call TRBJ2-1, with D perhaps TRBD1 (8 bases). The CDR3 has 16 residues. From germline, CDR1 is SGHAT and CDR2 FQDESV (reference sequence). Trimming pared 5 bases from V and 8 bases from J, leaving 22 bases between. The CDR3 loop reads CASSPGLQGGSHEQFF. The DNA of the CDR3 is TGTGCCAGCAGCCCTGGGCTACAGGGGGGGTCGCATGAGCAGTTCTTC.

This clone was recorded only once. The rearrangement uses TRBV3-1 (or the pseudogene TRBV3-2) and TRBJ2-1; no clear D gene. CDR3 size: 14 residues. Between the trimmed V and J ends, which lost 1 base and 12 bases, there was a span of 16 bases. Germline loops: CDR1 LGHDT, CDR2 YNNKEL (reference sequence). As DNA, the CDR3 is TGTGCCAGCAGCCAAGCCCTCACTAAAATGCCGCAGTTCTTC. Residues: CASSQALTKMPQFF.

The rearrangement links TRBV30 to TRBJ1-1; D unresolved. The CDR3 is made up of 12 amino acids. CDR1 and CDR2 from the germline V gene are GTSNPN and SVGIG (reference sequence). V was clipped by 4 bases and J by 0 bases, with 6 bases between them. The CDR3 nucleotides are TGTGCCTGGATCGGGTTGAACACTGAAGCTTTCTTT. Translated, it gives CAWIGLNTEAFF.

The V gene is TRBV19, the J gene TRBJ2-1, with 8 bases identical to TRBD1. The V gene's germline CDR1 is LNHDA and CDR2 SQIVND (reference sequence). With V trimmed by 7 bases and J by 7 bases, 3 bases remained unmatched. The CDR3 is 12 residues long. This CDR3 is CASMDRVNEQFF. DNA of the CDR3: TGTGCCAGTATGGACAGGGTAAATGAGCAGTTCTTC.

The V gene is TRBV29-1, the J gene TRBJ1-2, with D hard to call. The germline V gene encodes CDR1 SQVTM and CDR2 ANQGSEA. The length of the CDR3 is 10 residues. With 6 bases removed from V and 3 bases from J, the gap between germline ends came to 5 bases. Written as DNA, the CDR3 is TGCAGCGTGCCGGACTATGGCTACACCTTC. It is translated as CSVPDYGYTF. Combining the CDR3 with reference TRBV29-1 and TRBJ1-2 gives the whole variable domain SAVISQKPSRDICQRGTSLTIQCQVDSQVTMMFWYRQQPGQSLTLIATANQGSEATYESGFVIDKFPISRPNLTFSTLTVSNMSPEDSSIYLCSVPDYGYTFGSGTRLTVV.

The V call is TRBV10-1, the J call TRBJ2-2; 9 bases align to TRBD1. The germline V gene encodes CDR1 WNHNN and CDR2 SYGVQD (reference sequence). The CDR3 runs 14 residues. Trimming removed 7 bases from V and 7 bases from J; junction bases left unmatched: 7. The CDR3 DNA reads as TGCGCCAGCACCCGCGGGACAGGGCTCGGGGAGCTGTTTTTT. Translation gives CASTRGTGLGELFF.

The rearrangement uses TRBV20-1 and TRBJ2-7; possibly TRBD2 for D (5 bases). The CDR3 sequence is 13 residues long. Germline V CDR1 and CDR2: DFQATT, SNEGSKA (reference sequence). Trimming removed 3 bases from V and 5 bases from J, with 14 bases in between. CDR3 bases: TGCAGTGCTAGTGCACGGGCGGAGGACGAGCAGTACTTC. Encoded protein: CSASARAEDEQYF.

The rearrangement links TRBV27 to TRBJ1-2, with D unresolved. In germline, CDR1 is MNHEY, CDR2 SMNVEV (reference sequence). Trimming pared 3 bases from V and 7 bases from J, leaving 15 bases between. The CDR3 has 14 residues. The CDR3 region has the DNA TGTGCCAGCAGTTTCTCCCGGGTGGTGTCTGGCTACACCTTC. This sequence encodes CASSFSRVVSGYTF.

This clone is a singleton in its sample. V is TRBV29-1 and J is TRBJ2-5; TRBD2 matches 13 bases. This CDR3 region has 14 residues. V lost 6 bases to trimming and J lost 3 bases; unmatched junction nucleotides: 4. CDR1 and CDR2 (germline): SQVTM, ANQGSEA. The CDR3 sequence is CSVGTSGNKETQYF. In DNA, the CDR3 is TGCAGCGTCGGGACTAGCGGGAACAAAGAGACCCAGTACTTC.

The V call is TRBV3-1 (or the pseudogene TRBV3-2), the J call TRBJ1-4; no clear D gene. Looked up from germline, CDR1 is LGHDT and CDR2 is YNNKEL (reference sequence). This CDR3 region has 12 residues. V was trimmed by 4 bases and J by 7 bases, leaving 7 bases between them. The CDR3 DNA follows: TGTGCCAGCAGCCTTCTCGGTGAAAAACTGTTTTTT. This encodes CASSLLGEKLFF.

The chain is built from TRBV7-9 and TRBJ2-7, with 7 positions matching TRBD1. This CDR3 contains 16 residues. Trimming removed 1 base from V and 3 bases from J; junction bases left unmatched: 9. Germline V lookup: CDR1 SEHNR, CDR2 FQNEAQ (reference sequence). DNA of the CDR3: TGTGCCAGCAGCTTAGTGGGTGGGACAGACATCTACGAGCAGTACTTC. Amino acid sequence: CASSLVGGTDIYEQYF.

V is TRBV7-2 and J is TRBJ1-1, with TRBD1 matching over 9 bases. V lost 3 bases, J lost 6 bases, and 5 bases stayed unmatched. The CDR3 sequence is 14 residues long. Germline V gene sequence: CDR1 SGHTA, CDR2 FQGNSA. Here the CDR3 DNA reads TGTGCCAGCAGCTTGTCGGGACAGGGCTCTGAAGCTTTCTTT. This codes for CASSLSGQGSEAFF.

The V gene is TRBV3-1 (or the pseudogene TRBV3-2), the J gene TRBJ1-1, with D possibly TRBD1 on 6 matching bases. Trimming left V 4 bases short and J 1 base short, with 10 bases between. Germline loops: CDR1 LGHDT, CDR2 YNNKEL (reference sequence). The CDR3 runs 14 residues. CDR3 in amino acids: CASSLQGTNTEAFF. CDR3 nucleotides: TGTGCCAGCAGCCTCCAGGGGACGAACACTGAAGCTTTCTTT.

This clone came up a few times. The V call is TRBV7-2, the J call TRBJ2-2; 10 nucleotides agree with TRBD2. In germline, CDR1 is SGHTA, CDR2 FQGNSA. The CDR3 has 16 amino acids. V gave up 6 bases and J gave up 2 bases; unmatched junction bases: 6. The CDR3 DNA follows: TGTGCCAGCAGGGGCCTAGCGGGAGTTAACACCGGGGAGCTGTTTTTT. As protein: CASRGLAGVNTGELFF.

This clone was seen only once. The rearrangement joins TRBV10-1 to TRBJ2-5, with D perhaps matching TRBD1 (6 bases). Germline V CDR1 and CDR2: WNHNN, SYGVQD (reference sequence). This CDR3 spans 16 amino acids. V was shortened by 1 base and J by 0 bases, with 12 bases between the two germline ends. The CDR3 is CASSEWGRQYQETQYF. DNA for the CDR3: TGCGCCAGCAGTGAGTGGGGGCGGCAGTACCAAGAGACCCAGTACTTC.

This clone has only a few counts. V is TRBV15 and J is TRBJ1-6, with D perhaps matching TRBD1 (5 bases). The germline gives CDR1 LNHNV, CDR2 YYDKDF (reference sequence). Deletions cut 2 bases from V and 10 bases from J, with 12 bases between. The CDR3 is 14 amino acids. This CDR3 reads CATSRLGEGSPLHF. In nucleotides, the CDR3 is TGTGCCACCAGCAGATTAGGGGAGGGGTCACCCCTCCACTTT. Full variable domain (remainder filled in from reference TRBV15 and TRBJ1-6): DAMVIQNPRYQVTQFGKPVTLSCSQTLNHNVMYWYQQKSSQAPKLLFHYYDKDFNNEADTPDNFQSRRPNTSFCFLDIRSPGLGDTAMYLCATSRLGEGSPLHFGNGTRLTVT.

CDR3 in DNA: TGCAGCGTACTACAGGGGGTGGATACGCAGTATTTT. Translation gives CSVLQGVDTQYF. V is TRBV29-1 and J is TRBJ2-3, with 8 bases that match TRBD1. The CDR3 loop spans 12 amino acids. The V segment lost 6 bases and the J segment 6 bases; nucleotides outside the gene matches: 5. The V gene's germline CDR1 is SQVTM and CDR2 ANQGSEA.

This clone has at least ten counts. This chain links TRBV19 with TRBJ1-5; 9 bases fit TRBD1. V gave up 5 bases and J gave up 6 bases; unmatched junction bases: 5. The CDR3 has 14 amino acids. The germline V gene has CDR1 LNHDA and CDR2 SQIVND (reference sequence). DNA of the CDR3: TGTGCCAGTAGTGTACAGGGGGCTGGTCAGCCCCAGCATTTT. Encoded protein: CASSVQGAGQPQHF.

The chain has TRBV6-2 or TRBV6-3 and TRBJ2-2; 13 bases are a match to TRBD2. This CDR3 has 16 amino acids. V shed 5 bases, J shed 6 bases, and the junction held 6 bases outside the gene matches. CDR1 is MNHEY, CDR2 SVGEGT, per germline. The CDR3 bases are TGTGCCAGCAGTGGCCGGACTAGCGGGAGCCCCGGGGAGCTGTTTTTT. The encoded protein is CASSGRTSGSPGELFF.

The chain joins TRBV13 to TRBJ2-2, with 8 bases that match TRBD2. This CDR3 region has 16 residues. The germline V gene has CDR1 PRHDT and CDR2 FYEKMQ (reference sequence). The junction had 9 bases not matched to a gene; V was cut back by 4 bases and J by 5 bases. The CDR3 reads CASSSLAGPGTGELFF. In nucleotides, the CDR3 is TGTGCCAGCAGCTCTTTAGCGGGGCCGGGTACCGGGGAGCTGTTTTTT.

The chain recombines TRBV5-4 with TRBJ1-2; possible D gene TRBD1, 6 bases. Between the trimmed V and J ends, which lost 4 bases and 4 bases, there was a span of 14 bases. CDR1 is SGHNT, CDR2 YYREEE, per germline (reference sequence). The length of the CDR3 is 14 residues. The chain's CDR3 is CASSPGQTSYGYTF. The CDR3 DNA reads as TGTGCCAGCAGCCCCGGACAGACCTCCTATGGCTACACCTTC.

The chain has TRBV12-3 or TRBV12-4 and TRBJ2-1; 7 bases align to TRBD2. The CDR3 extends over 12 amino acids. The trim removed 6 bases at V and 4 bases at J, leaving 0 bases unmatched. CDR3 residues: CASRAGYNEQFF. Here the CDR3 DNA reads TGTGCCAGCAGAGCGGGGTACAATGAGCAGTTCTTC.

This CDR3 reads CASSLESQGRVVTGELFF. The CDR3 nucleotides are TGCGCCAGCAGCTTGGAGTCACAGGGTAGGGTGGTTACCGGGGAGCTGTTTTTT. This chain uses TRBV5-1 with TRBJ2-2; perhaps TRBD1 as D (6 bases). CDR1 and CDR2 (germline): SGHRS, YFSETQ. CDR3 length equals 18 residues. V was pared by 0 bases and J by 5 bases, with 20 bases between.

The chain employs TRBV30 and TRBJ1-5; 12 bases map to TRBD1. Germline V CDR1 and CDR2: GTSNPN, SVGIG (reference sequence). There are 19 residues in the CDR3. The ends lost 1 base at V and 7 bases at J; junction bases unmatched: 17. CDR3 DNA sequence: TGTGCCTGGAGTGCCCGGAGGGACAGGGGGCTTTGGCAAAACCAGCCCCAGCATTTT. Translation gives CAWSARRDRGLWQNQPQHF.

The chain links TRBV7-2 to TRBJ2-2; TRBD2 matches 7 bases. Trimming cost V 3 bases and J 0 bases; bases outside gene matches: 4. The CDR3 covers 16 residues. Germline V gene data show CDR1 as SGHTA and CDR2 as FQGNSA. CDR3 sequence: CASSLMSGANTGELFF. Written as DNA, the CDR3 is TGTGCCAGCAGCTTGATGAGCGGGGCGAACACCGGGGAGCTGTTTTTT.

In nucleotides, the CDR3 is TGTGCCTGGAGTGTTAGCAGGGGCAATCAGCCCCAGCATTTT. It yields the protein CAWSVSRGNQPQHF. The chain uses TRBV30 and TRBJ1-5; TRBD1 is a possible D gene (5 bases). The CDR3 consists of 14 residues. Germline CDR1 is GTSNPN and CDR2 is SVGIG (reference sequence). V shed 0 bases and J shed 2 bases, with 8 bases lying between them. The whole variable domain, remainder taken from reference TRBV30 and TRBJ1-5, is SQTIHQWPATLVQPVGSPLSLECTVEGTSNPNLYWYRQAAGRGLQLLFYSVGIGQISSEVPQNLSASRPQDRQFILSSKKLLLSDSGFYLCAWSVSRGNQPQHFGDGTRLSIL.